Listed below are T cell receptor beta chains from one sample, sequenced in a study of shared clonotypes between healthy human individuals. Libraries were prepared by immunoSEQ multiplex PCR; TCRdb keeps only in-frame clonotypes and omits some of them. The table records under 850,000 clones, 55% to 75% of them present only once. The specimen was memory CD4+ T cells sorted from blood. The origin of the receptors is a woman under 40 in good health. The CDR3 runs from the conserved cysteine through the conserved F or W. The order of the fields is D gene, J gene, clone size, V gene, CDR3 DNA, CDR3 protein. The D gene is left open where the match is weak. Only part of the rows carry a size: once, few, many, or a class if the clone is expanded.

d_call: -
j_call: TRBJ2-4
clone_size: -
v_call: TRBV5-1
cdr3_nt: TGCGCCAGCAGCCCGAACCCTGGTTCAGCAGCCAAAAACATTCAGTACTTC
cdr3_aa: CASSPNPGSAAKNIQYF

d_call: -
j_call: TRBJ1-1
clone_size: -
v_call: TRBV28
cdr3_nt: TGTGCCAGCAGTCCAGGACGAGATATGAACACTGAAGCTTTCTTT
cdr3_aa: CASSPGRDMNTEAFF

d_call: -
j_call: TRBJ1-1
clone_size: -
v_call: TRBV10-3
cdr3_nt: TGTGCCATCAGGAGATCCTTGGACGGGAACGCTGAAGCTTTCTTT
cdr3_aa: CAIRRSLDGNAEAFF

d_call: TRBD2
j_call: TRBJ2-1
clone_size: -
v_call: TRBV7-2
cdr3_nt: TGTGCCAGCAGCCTACCCTTAGCGGGAGGGCGCAATGAGCAGTTCTTC
cdr3_aa: CASSLPLAGGRNEQFF

d_call: TRBD1
j_call: TRBJ1-2
clone_size: -
v_call: TRBV23-1
cdr3_nt: TGCGCCAGCAGTCAAGCGACAGGGTCTCACGGCTACACCTTC
cdr3_aa: CASSQATGSHGYTF

d_call: -
j_call: TRBJ2-1
clone_size: -
v_call: TRBV25-1
cdr3_nt: TGTGCCAGCAGTGACCCGGGTCTTGAGCAGTTCTTC
cdr3_aa: CASSDPGLEQFF

d_call: -
j_call: TRBJ1-3
clone_size: -
v_call: TRBV19
cdr3_nt: TGTGCCAGTAGTTTCCGGCCCGGCTCTGGAAACACCATATATTTT
cdr3_aa: CASSFRPGSGNTIYF

d_call: -
j_call: TRBJ2-5
clone_size: -
v_call: TRBV7-2
cdr3_nt: TGTGCCAGCAGCACCAGGGTACAAGAGACCCAGTACTTC
cdr3_aa: CASSTRVQETQYF

d_call: -
j_call: TRBJ2-7
clone_size: -
v_call: TRBV19
cdr3_nt: TGTGCCAGTAGTAGGGGGGAGGCCTACGAGCAGTACTTC
cdr3_aa: CASSRGEAYEQYF

d_call: TRBD2
j_call: TRBJ2-1
clone_size: -
v_call: TRBV5-8
cdr3_nt: TGTGCCAGCGTAAGCGGGACTAGCAGACACAATGAGCAGTTCTTC
cdr3_aa: CASVSGTSRHNEQFF

d_call: -
j_call: TRBJ2-3
clone_size: -
v_call: TRBV5-4
cdr3_nt: TGTGCCAGCAGCCTGGGGGGGCCACGCAGCACAGATACGCAGTATTTT
cdr3_aa: CASSLGGPRSTDTQYF

d_call: -
j_call: TRBJ2-5
clone_size: -
v_call: TRBV6-5
cdr3_nt: TGTGCCAGCAGTTACCGGGGGGCGCGCCAAGAGACCCAGTACTTC
cdr3_aa: CASSYRGARQETQYF

d_call: -
j_call: TRBJ1-5
clone_size: few
v_call: TRBV2
cdr3_nt: TGTGCCAGCAGTGACGGGCAGGGCCAGCCCCAGCATTTT
cdr3_aa: CASSDGQGQPQHF

d_call: -
j_call: TRBJ1-4
clone_size: -
v_call: TRBV5-1
cdr3_nt: TGCGCCAGCAGCTCTCTTGGAGGGAATGAAAAACTGTTTTTT
cdr3_aa: CASSSLGGNEKLFF

d_call: -
j_call: TRBJ1-1
clone_size: -
v_call: TRBV4-2
cdr3_nt: TGTGCCAGCAGCCAAGATCAAAGGGGCAAAATGAACACTGAAGCTTTCTTT
cdr3_aa: CASSQDQRGKMNTEAFF

d_call: TRBD1
j_call: TRBJ1-2
clone_size: -
v_call: TRBV5-4
cdr3_nt: TGTGCCAGCAGATCCCGGGACAGCCTTAACTATGGCTACACCTTC
cdr3_aa: CASRSRDSLNYGYTF

d_call: TRBD1
j_call: TRBJ2-1
clone_size: once
v_call: TRBV7-9
cdr3_nt: TGTGCCAGCAGCTCGAGACAGGGGGGTTACAATGAGCAGTTCTTC
cdr3_aa: CASSSRQGGYNEQFF

d_call: -
j_call: TRBJ1-3
clone_size: few
v_call: TRBV6-5
cdr3_nt: TGTGCCAGCAGTTACGGCCCGGAAGAGTCCATATATTTT
cdr3_aa: CASSYGPEESIYF

d_call: -
j_call: TRBJ2-6
clone_size: once
v_call: TRBV28
cdr3_nt: TGTGCCAGCGGAGAATACTCTGGGGCCAACGTCCTGACTTTC
cdr3_aa: CASGEYSGANVLTF

d_call: -
j_call: TRBJ2-3
clone_size: -
v_call: TRBV5-1
cdr3_nt: TGCGCCAGCAGCTTGGGAGGGCAGGGGAGCACAGATACGCAGTATTTT
cdr3_aa: CASSLGGQGSTDTQYF

d_call: -
j_call: TRBJ2-7
clone_size: -
v_call: TRBV28
cdr3_nt: TGTGCCAGCAGCGTTTGGGTCGGCGAGCAGTACTTC
cdr3_aa: CASSVWVGEQYF

d_call: -
j_call: TRBJ2-2
clone_size: -
v_call: TRBV19
cdr3_nt: TGTGCCAGTAGTATGACACAGACCGGGGAGCTGTTTTTT
cdr3_aa: CASSMTQTGELFF

d_call: TRBD2
j_call: TRBJ2-3
clone_size: -
v_call: TRBV25-1
cdr3_nt: TGTGCCAGCAGAGGAACTAGCGGATTCGCTACTAGCACAGATACGCAGTATTTT
cdr3_aa: CASRGTSGFATSTDTQYF

d_call: -
j_call: TRBJ1-5
clone_size: -
v_call: TRBV6-6
cdr3_nt: TGTGCCAGCAGTTACTCTTTTAGGAGCAATCAGCCCCAGCATTTT
cdr3_aa: CASSYSFRSNQPQHF

d_call: -
j_call: TRBJ2-2
clone_size: -
v_call: TRBV28
cdr3_nt: TGTGCCAGCGGACTCGTCACCGGGGAGCTGTTTTTT
cdr3_aa: CASGLVTGELFF

d_call: -
j_call: TRBJ2-3
clone_size: -
v_call: TRBV5-1
cdr3_nt: TGCGCCAGCAGCGTGACGTGGCGAGATACGCAGTATTTT
cdr3_aa: CASSVTWRDTQYF

d_call: TRBD1
j_call: TRBJ2-7
clone_size: -
v_call: TRBV19
cdr3_nt: TGTGCCAGTAGTATAGCCGGGACAGGGGCCTACGAGCAGTACTTC
cdr3_aa: CASSIAGTGAYEQYF

d_call: -
j_call: TRBJ1-3
clone_size: -
v_call: TRBV5-1
cdr3_nt: TGCGCCAGCAGCTTGGTTGGGGACTCACGCTCTGGAAACACCATATATTTT
cdr3_aa: CASSLVGDSRSGNTIYF

d_call: -
j_call: TRBJ2-1
clone_size: -
v_call: TRBV28
cdr3_nt: TGTGCCAGCACCGGATTCCCGGGACAGGAGACTAGCGGCTCCGCGTTCTTC
cdr3_aa: CASTGFPGQETSGSAFF

d_call: TRBD1
j_call: TRBJ2-7
clone_size: -
v_call: TRBV5-1
cdr3_nt: TGCGCCAGCAGCCGGGACAGGGGTTACGAGCAGTACTTC
cdr3_aa: CASSRDRGYEQYF

d_call: TRBD2
j_call: TRBJ2-1
clone_size: few
v_call: TRBV28
cdr3_nt: TGTGCCAGCAGTACCCGAACTAGCGGGAGGATCCATGAGCAGTTCTTC
cdr3_aa: CASSTRTSGRIHEQFF

d_call: TRBD1
j_call: TRBJ1-2
clone_size: -
v_call: TRBV28
cdr3_nt: TGTGCCATTCAGGGGGGGGATGGCTACACCTTC
cdr3_aa: CAIQGGDGYTF

d_call: -
j_call: TRBJ1-5
clone_size: -
v_call: TRBV6-5
cdr3_nt: TGTGCCAGCAGGCCCAGAATGGGACAGCCCCAGCATTTT
cdr3_aa: CASRPRMGQPQHF

d_call: -
j_call: TRBJ2-3
clone_size: -
v_call: TRBV27
cdr3_nt: TGTGCCAGCAGTTTTCGCAGGGCGGGCACAGATACGCAGTATTTT
cdr3_aa: CASSFRRAGTDTQYF

d_call: -
j_call: TRBJ2-7
clone_size: once
v_call: TRBV7-6
cdr3_nt: TGTGCCAGCAGCCTCATGGCCGGGACGGGGTCCTACGAGCAGTACTTC
cdr3_aa: CASSLMAGTGSYEQYF

d_call: -
j_call: TRBJ1-1
clone_size: -
v_call: TRBV10-2
cdr3_nt: TGCGCCAGCAGTGAGTCGACGGGAAGTAAGACTGAAGCTTTCTTT
cdr3_aa: CASSESTGSKTEAFF

d_call: TRBD1
j_call: TRBJ1-3
clone_size: -
v_call: TRBV27
cdr3_nt: TGTGCCAGCAGTTTGACCGGGACAGGGGTTGGAAACACCATATATTTT
cdr3_aa: CASSLTGTGVGNTIYF

d_call: TRBD2
j_call: TRBJ2-1
clone_size: -
v_call: TRBV10-3
cdr3_nt: TGTGCCATCAGGGGCGACGTAATTCTAGCGGGAGAGGGCAATGAGCAGTTCTTC
cdr3_aa: CAIRGDVILAGEGNEQFF

d_call: -
j_call: TRBJ2-7
clone_size: few
v_call: TRBV2
cdr3_nt: TGTGCCAGCCGCGAGGGAGCGGATTCGGACGAGCAGTACTTC
cdr3_aa: CASREGADSDEQYF

d_call: -
j_call: TRBJ1-1
clone_size: few
v_call: TRBV2
cdr3_nt: TGTGCCAGTTTCTTGACGGAAGAGAGCACTGAAGCTTTCTTT
cdr3_aa: CASFLTEESTEAFF

d_call: -
j_call: TRBJ1-2
clone_size: -
v_call: TRBV29-1
cdr3_nt: TGCAGCGGTCTCCAGGGTAACTATGGCTACACCTTC
cdr3_aa: CSGLQGNYGYTF

d_call: -
j_call: TRBJ1-4
clone_size: -
v_call: TRBV28
cdr3_nt: TGTGCCAGCAGTGCGTGGCCTGAAAAACTGTTTTTT
cdr3_aa: CASSAWPEKLFF

d_call: TRBD2
j_call: TRBJ2-3
clone_size: -
v_call: TRBV2
cdr3_nt: TGTGCCAGCAGAAGGGAGGGAGGGACAGATACGCAGTATTTT
cdr3_aa: CASRREGGTDTQYF

d_call: TRBD1
j_call: TRBJ2-3
clone_size: -
v_call: TRBV7-9
cdr3_nt: TGTGCCAGCAGCTTGGGACAGGAAGATACGCAGTATTTT
cdr3_aa: CASSLGQEDTQYF

d_call: -
j_call: TRBJ1-2
clone_size: -
v_call: TRBV7-9
cdr3_nt: TGTGCCAGCAGCTTAGGGGACGGTGCGGGCTACACCTTC
cdr3_aa: CASSLGDGAGYTF

d_call: -
j_call: TRBJ1-3
clone_size: -
v_call: TRBV28
cdr3_nt: TGTGCCAGCAGCGAGAAGGGCCGGTCTGGAAACACCATATATTTT
cdr3_aa: CASSEKGRSGNTIYF

d_call: TRBD1
j_call: TRBJ2-3
clone_size: -
v_call: TRBV6-1
cdr3_nt: TGTGCCAGCAGGGACAGGGGAGGCACAGATACGCAGTATTTT
cdr3_aa: CASRDRGGTDTQYF

d_call: -
j_call: TRBJ2-7
clone_size: few
v_call: TRBV7-2
cdr3_nt: TGTGCCAGCAGCTTTTTAGCGGATGGGGGCGAGCAGTACTTC
cdr3_aa: CASSFLADGGEQYF

d_call: -
j_call: TRBJ1-2
clone_size: -
v_call: TRBV5-1
cdr3_nt: TGCGCCAGCAGCCTCCGGACTCCTATAGCTAACTATGGCTACACCTTC
cdr3_aa: CASSLRTPIANYGYTF

d_call: TRBD2
j_call: TRBJ2-5
clone_size: few
v_call: TRBV29-1
cdr3_nt: TGCAGCGCCGTGGGGCTAGCGGACCAAGAGACCCAGTACTTC
cdr3_aa: CSAVGLADQETQYF

d_call: -
j_call: TRBJ2-7
clone_size: -
v_call: TRBV28
cdr3_nt: TGTGCCAGCAGTCCTAACGTTGGGGCGGATGGACCCTACGAGCAGTACTTC
cdr3_aa: CASSPNVGADGPYEQYF